This T cell receptor (beta chain) originates from a study of shared clonotypes between healthy human individuals. For the study at large: For every donor, three CD4 naive, three CD4 memory, two CD8 naive and one CD8 memory plates were used.

This CDR3 region has 13 residues. V dropped 5 bases and J dropped 6; count of bases not matched to a gene: 6. Germline V gene data show CDR1 as MNHNS and CDR2 as SASEGT. Comments on this clone: Its specificity is not known.

Study-level points and caveats: Naive subsets typically showed greater estimated richness than memory subsets. Sequencing depth was predicted to influence how clonotypes are shared among donors. Rarefaction indicated that sorted-subset sequencing remained incomplete although depth was large.

TCRdb's copy holds only in-frame clones and misses some; the assay was immunoSEQ multiplex PCR. The sample records 650,000 to 700,000 clones, 90% being singletons. Sequencing was performed on memory CD8+ T cells from PBMCs. Documented subset: CD45RO+ cells pooled with CCR7-negative TemRA cells. The genes are TRBV6-1 and TRBJ1-1, with TRBD1 identical over 7 bases. The sequence was collected from a man aged 18 to 35 in good health. Some clones in this sample may be carry-over from other donors' samples. The CDR3 DNA is TGTGCCAGCAGTAGGGACAGTTGGCCTGAAGCTTTCTTT. Amino acid sequence: CASSRDSWPEAFF.